This T cell receptor (beta chain) came from a study of regulatory T cells in long-lasting Graves disease. Turning to the study itself: With positive TSH receptor antibodies and over 5 years of antithyroid drugs, Graves' disease was considered persistent. General study findings and limits: Shared public clonotypes totalled roughly 2,500 in persistent patients, compared with some 920 in new patients.

Indicated time point: persistent/refractory GD, antithyroid drugs over 5 years with positive TRAb. PBMCs were the source of the RNA used for TCR sequencing. Arm-PCR of CDR3 regions and iRepertoire HTBI primers were used to build TCR beta libraries. Original methodology: Across all samples, 62 TRBV segments and around 13 TRBJ segments were identified. From the multiplex PCR reads, TCRdb called clonotypes with MiXCR, one entry per CDR3 protein. None of the V and J calls come from the authors' own analysis; TCRdb made them. This sample has 500,000 to 700,000 distinct CDR3 sequences, with about 30% found just once. The CDR3 spans 12 residues. Looked up from germline, CDR1 is ENHRY and CDR2 is SYGVKD. V was cut by 6 bases and J by 6 bases, with 11 bases left in between. Of note for this clonotype: Its antigen is currently unknown.

The chain carries TRBV10-3 and TRBJ1-1, with D perhaps TRBD1 (6 bases). The sample was peripheral blood mononuclear cells (PBMCs), taken when the disease was refractory, from a patient treated with antithyroid drugs. The sequence derives from a female donor with Graves disease. CDR3 in amino acids: CAIRARGSEAFF. As DNA, the CDR3 is TGTGCCATCAGGGCCAGGGGATCTGAAGCTTTCTTT.